Listed below are T cell receptor beta chains from one sample, sequenced in a study of T cell repertoires in cytomegalovirus infection. From the reads, TCRdb called clonotypes with MiXCR, one entry per CDR3 protein. The sample records around 290,000 distinct CDR3 sequences, roughly 25% being singletons. The sample comprised PBMCs. These receptors were obtained from a human donor in good health (CMV status not recorded). Some clones in this sample may be carry-over from other donors' samples. CDR3s include the opening cysteine and the closing phenylalanine or tryptophan. A D gene is named only where the DNA matches it firmly. Clone size is stated in some rows and not others, as once, few, many or a class when expanded.

d_call: -; j_call: TRBJ2-5; clone_size: -; v_call: TRBV29-1; cdr3_nt: TGCAGCGTTGAAGTCGTTGTGTGGGCAGAGACCCAGTACTTC; cdr3_aa: CSVEVVVWAETQYF
d_call: -; j_call: TRBJ2-1; clone_size: -; v_call: TRBV29-1; cdr3_nt: TGCAGCGCTGCGGGCTTGGGGTACAATGAGCAGTTCTTC; cdr3_aa: CSAAGLGYNEQFF
d_call: TRBD2; j_call: TRBJ2-1; clone_size: few; v_call: TRBV2; cdr3_nt: TGTGCCAGCCGGACTAGCGGGGGGCCCTCCTACAATGAGCAGTTCTTC; cdr3_aa: CASRTSGGPSYNEQFF
d_call: -; j_call: TRBJ2-1; clone_size: -; v_call: TRBV29-1; cdr3_nt: TGCAGCGTTGAAGATATCTCCCCTCCGTTCTTC; cdr3_aa: CSVEDISPPFF
d_call: TRBD1; j_call: TRBJ2-5; clone_size: -; v_call: TRBV18; cdr3_nt: TGTGCCAGCTCACCACTCTTCCCGGGACAGGGAGAAGAGACCCAGTACTTC; cdr3_aa: CASSPLFPGQGEETQYF
d_call: -; j_call: TRBJ1-1; clone_size: few; v_call: TRBV5-4; cdr3_nt: TGTGCCAGCAGCTCCCCCGGGAACTTGAACACTGAAGCTTTCTTT; cdr3_aa: CASSSPGNLNTEAFF
d_call: TRBD1; j_call: TRBJ2-2; clone_size: many; v_call: TRBV6-2/TRBV6-3; cdr3_nt: TGTGCCAGCAGCCAGAGGTACCCGACAGGGGGATTGATTCAGCCCGGGGAGCTGTTTTTT; cdr3_aa: CASSQRYPTGGLIQPGELFF
d_call: TRBD2; j_call: TRBJ2-2; clone_size: -; v_call: TRBV20-1; cdr3_nt: TGCAGTGCTACACTAGCGGGGGGATCCGGGGAGCTGTTTTTT; cdr3_aa: CSATLAGGSGELFF
d_call: -; j_call: TRBJ1-3; clone_size: few; v_call: TRBV7-2; cdr3_nt: TGTGCCAGCAGCCCGATGGGGCCCATCTCTGGAAACACCATATATTTT; cdr3_aa: CASSPMGPISGNTIYF
d_call: TRBD1; j_call: TRBJ2-3; clone_size: few; v_call: TRBV7-3; cdr3_nt: TGTGCCAGCAGCTTAATAGGACAGGGAGGAGATACGCAGTATTTT; cdr3_aa: CASSLIGQGGDTQYF
d_call: -; j_call: TRBJ2-7; clone_size: many; v_call: TRBV7-2; cdr3_nt: TGTGCCAGCAGCTTAAATAGCGGATACGAGCAGTACTTC; cdr3_aa: CASSLNSGYEQYF
d_call: TRBD2; j_call: TRBJ2-1; clone_size: -; v_call: TRBV20-1; cdr3_nt: TGCAGTGCTAGAATACTAGCGGGGGCCCTTGAGCAGTTCTTC; cdr3_aa: CSARILAGALEQFF
d_call: -; j_call: TRBJ1-6; clone_size: many; v_call: TRBV7-2; cdr3_nt: TGTGCCAGCAGCTTACTTAAGGGGTCGGCATCCCTAACTGCACCCCTCCACTTT; cdr3_aa: CASSLLKGSASLTAPLHF
d_call: -; j_call: TRBJ1-1; clone_size: -; v_call: TRBV7-9; cdr3_nt: TGTGCCAGCACCCGAGGGCCTGAAGCTTTCTTT; cdr3_aa: CASTRGPEAFF
d_call: -; j_call: TRBJ2-5; clone_size: -; v_call: TRBV11-2; cdr3_nt: TGTGCCAGCAGCTTACAAAGCAACCCGAGGGGAGAGACCCAGTACTTC; cdr3_aa: CASSLQSNPRGETQYF
d_call: TRBD2; j_call: TRBJ2-1; clone_size: -; v_call: TRBV25-1; cdr3_nt: TGTGCCAGCAGTGATAACCTACTAGCGGGGGGTTACAATGAGCAGTTCTTC; cdr3_aa: CASSDNLLAGGYNEQFF
d_call: -; j_call: TRBJ1-2; clone_size: -; v_call: TRBV6-6; cdr3_nt: TGTGCCAGCAGTTACGTCGGGGCTAACTATGGCTACACCTTC; cdr3_aa: CASSYVGANYGYTF
d_call: TRBD1; j_call: TRBJ1-1; clone_size: many; v_call: TRBV7-2; cdr3_nt: TGTGCCAGCAGCTTAGGCCGACAGGGCATGAACACTGAAGCTTTCTTT; cdr3_aa: CASSLGRQGMNTEAFF
d_call: -; j_call: TRBJ1-1; clone_size: few; v_call: TRBV29-1; cdr3_nt: TGCAGCGCCGGGAACACTGAAGCTTTCTTT; cdr3_aa: CSAGNTEAFF
d_call: -; j_call: TRBJ1-5; clone_size: -; v_call: TRBV7-6; cdr3_nt: TGTGCCAGCAGCTCTTGGACCGGTAGCGGTCAGCCCCAGCATTTT; cdr3_aa: CASSSWTGSGQPQHF
d_call: TRBD1; j_call: TRBJ1-2; clone_size: many; v_call: TRBV7-2; cdr3_nt: TGTGCCAGCAGCAAGACAGGGATCAACTATGGCTACACCTTC; cdr3_aa: CASSKTGINYGYTF
d_call: TRBD2; j_call: TRBJ2-7; clone_size: -; v_call: TRBV7-2; cdr3_nt: TGTGCCAGCAGCCCCTGGGAGGGTGGTACCGAGCAGTACTTC; cdr3_aa: CASSPWEGGTEQYF
d_call: TRBD2; j_call: TRBJ2-3; clone_size: -; v_call: TRBV6-5; cdr3_nt: TGTGCCAGCAGGCTAGCGGGAGAACACGGTACGCAGTATTTT; cdr3_aa: CASRLAGEHGTQYF
d_call: -; j_call: TRBJ1-5; clone_size: many; v_call: TRBV7-2; cdr3_nt: TGTGCCAGCAGCTTAGGGGTCGGGGGTCAGCCCCAGCATTTT; cdr3_aa: CASSLGVGGQPQHF
d_call: -; j_call: TRBJ1-1; clone_size: -; v_call: TRBV27; cdr3_nt: TGTGCCAGCAGTTTAATTAGACAGAGTGAAGCTTTCTTT; cdr3_aa: CASSLIRQSEAFF
d_call: -; j_call: TRBJ1-1; clone_size: -; v_call: TRBV28; cdr3_nt: TGTGCCAGCAGTTCGATGGACAGAACTGAAGCTTTCTTT; cdr3_aa: CASSSMDRTEAFF
d_call: -; j_call: TRBJ1-4; clone_size: few; v_call: TRBV6-8; cdr3_nt: TGTGCCAGCAGTTACAGGGGCCCTAGGGAAAAACTGTTTTTT; cdr3_aa: CASSYRGPREKLFF
d_call: -; j_call: TRBJ2-1; clone_size: many; v_call: TRBV20-1; cdr3_nt: TGCAGTGCCGTGAGAGGTGCGGCCACGCTTCCGGGGTACAATGAGCAGTTCTTC; cdr3_aa: CSAVRGAATLPGYNEQFF
d_call: -; j_call: TRBJ2-7; clone_size: -; v_call: TRBV6-2/TRBV6-3; cdr3_nt: TGTGCCAGCAGTAACCCGGCAGGGATGAGGGAGCAGTACTTC; cdr3_aa: CASSNPAGMREQYF
d_call: TRBD2; j_call: TRBJ2-3; clone_size: -; v_call: TRBV20-1; cdr3_nt: TGCAGTGCAGCACGTAGCGGGGGGGCCGCAGATACGCAGTATTTT; cdr3_aa: CSAARSGGAADTQYF
d_call: -; j_call: TRBJ2-5; clone_size: -; v_call: TRBV7-2; cdr3_nt: TGTGCCAGCAGCGCACGAAGACAGCCCCAAGAGACCCAGTACTTC; cdr3_aa: CASSARRQPQETQYF
d_call: TRBD2; j_call: TRBJ2-3; clone_size: few; v_call: TRBV18; cdr3_nt: TGTGCCAGCTCACCCTCTAGAAGCGGGGAAGCGCAGTATTTT; cdr3_aa: CASSPSRSGEAQYF
d_call: -; j_call: TRBJ1-6; clone_size: few; v_call: TRBV2; cdr3_nt: TGTGCCCGCAAAGGTGGGGGGGAGAATTCACCCCTCCACTTT; cdr3_aa: CARKGGGENSPLHF
d_call: -; j_call: TRBJ1-1; clone_size: -; v_call: TRBV11-2; cdr3_nt: TGTGCCAGCAGCCAATCTCAGGGGTACGGGGGAAGCACTGAAGCTTTCTTT; cdr3_aa: CASSQSQGYGGSTEAFF
d_call: -; j_call: TRBJ2-2; clone_size: -; v_call: TRBV29-1; cdr3_nt: TGCAGCGCCCTTACTCTGGTCGGAGGGTACACCGGGGAGCTGTTTTTT; cdr3_aa: CSALTLVGGYTGELFF
d_call: TRBD2; j_call: TRBJ2-3; clone_size: few; v_call: TRBV12-3/TRBV12-4; cdr3_nt: TGTGCCAGCAGTTCTAGCGGGGAAGGCACAGATACGCAGTATTTT; cdr3_aa: CASSSSGEGTDTQYF
d_call: TRBD2; j_call: TRBJ2-1; clone_size: few; v_call: TRBV20-1; cdr3_nt: TGCAGTGCCAACGGACTAGCAGATTACAATGAGCAGTTCTTC; cdr3_aa: CSANGLADYNEQFF
d_call: -; j_call: TRBJ1-2; clone_size: -; v_call: TRBV29-1; cdr3_nt: TGCAGCGTTCGGGCAGGAGCGAGAACTGGCTACACCTTC; cdr3_aa: CSVRAGARTGYTF
d_call: -; j_call: TRBJ2-3; clone_size: many; v_call: TRBV7-2; cdr3_nt: TGTGCCAGCAGCTTGACTAGGATTGGAGATACGCAGTATTTT; cdr3_aa: CASSLTRIGDTQYF
d_call: -; j_call: TRBJ2-1; clone_size: once; v_call: TRBV5-5; cdr3_nt: TGTGCCAGCAGCTTGGGGACTACTCCCTCCTACAATGAGCAGTTCTTC; cdr3_aa: CASSLGTTPSYNEQFF
d_call: TRBD2; j_call: TRBJ2-1; clone_size: -; v_call: TRBV20-1; cdr3_nt: TGCAGTGCTAGAGATCCTAGCGGGGGGGCAAATGAGCAGTTCTTC; cdr3_aa: CSARDPSGGANEQFF
d_call: TRBD2; j_call: TRBJ2-1; clone_size: few; v_call: TRBV20-1; cdr3_nt: TGCAGTGCTGCCCCAACCCATCGCGGGAGAGGGGTCTACAATGAGCAGTTCTTC; cdr3_aa: CSAAPTHRGRGVYNEQFF
d_call: -; j_call: TRBJ1-1; clone_size: few; v_call: TRBV10-2; cdr3_nt: TGCGCCAGCAGTGAGGGGACGGGTTTAACTGAAGCTTTCTTT; cdr3_aa: CASSEGTGLTEAFF
d_call: TRBD2; j_call: TRBJ2-3; clone_size: few; v_call: TRBV18; cdr3_nt: TGTGCCAGCTCACCACAGCGGGGGAGCACAGATACGCAGTATTTT; cdr3_aa: CASSPQRGSTDTQYF